The clone carrying this T cell receptor (beta chain) turned up a few times. Antigen specificity is unknown. The study reverse transcribed the entire isolated RNA, so it sequenced expressed TCRB transcripts. Generated by immunoSEQ multiplex PCR, the TCRdb table keeps only in-frame clones and is missing some. The table has about 700,000 clones, around 15% seen once. This sample was included in a study of beta chain features in type 1 diabetes. Study in general: Similarity in age, gender and cell yields was seen between patients and healthy donors. Points from the study as a whole: Type 1 diabetes patients showed fewer insertions and more deletions at VDJ junctions. Researchers cautioned that cDNA sequencing could over-represent cells with high TCR expression. The study found that naive, central memory and Treg TCRB repertoires appeared more similar in patients than in healthy donors. Patients with Type 1 diabetes showed moderately but significantly shorter TCRB CDR3s in all four CD4+ subsets.

The specimen was naive CD4+ T cells from blood. This TCR was sampled from a man aged 18-30 years with type 1 diabetes.

CDR3 amino acids: CAWTRQGSTEAFF. The CDR3 DNA follows: TGTGCCTGGACCCGACAGGGGAGCACTGAAGCTTTCTTT. The chain employs TRBV30 and TRBJ1-1; 8 bases align to TRBD1. CDR1 is GTSNPN and CDR2 is SVGIG in the germline V gene (reference sequence). V gave up 4 bases and J gave up 4 bases; unmatched junction bases: 5. The CDR3 is made up of 13 amino acids. The whole variable domain, filled in from reference TRBV30 and TRBJ1-1, reads SQTIHQWPATLVQPVGSPLSLECTVEGTSNPNLYWYRQAAGRGLQLLFYSVGIGQISSEVPQNLSASRPQDRQFILSSKKLLLSDSGFYLCAWTRQGSTEAFFGQGTRLTVV.